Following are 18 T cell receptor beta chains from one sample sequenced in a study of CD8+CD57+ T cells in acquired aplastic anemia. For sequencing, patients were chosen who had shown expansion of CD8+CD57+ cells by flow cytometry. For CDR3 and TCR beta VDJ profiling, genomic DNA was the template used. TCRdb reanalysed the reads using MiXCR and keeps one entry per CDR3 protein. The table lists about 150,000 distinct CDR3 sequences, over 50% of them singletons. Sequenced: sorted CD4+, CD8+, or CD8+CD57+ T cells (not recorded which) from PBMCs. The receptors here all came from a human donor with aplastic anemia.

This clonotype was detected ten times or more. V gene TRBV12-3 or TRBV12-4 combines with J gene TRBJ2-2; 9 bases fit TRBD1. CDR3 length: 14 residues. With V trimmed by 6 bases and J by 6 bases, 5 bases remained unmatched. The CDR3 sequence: CASSLQGAAGELFF. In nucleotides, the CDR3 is TGTGCCAGCAGCTTACAGGGGGCTGCCGGGGAGCTGTTTTTT.

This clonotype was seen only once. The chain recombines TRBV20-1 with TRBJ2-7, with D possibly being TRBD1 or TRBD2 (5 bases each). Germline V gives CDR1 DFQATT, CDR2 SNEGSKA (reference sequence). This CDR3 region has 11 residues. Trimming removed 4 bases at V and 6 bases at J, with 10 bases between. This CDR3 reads CSATGAAEQYF. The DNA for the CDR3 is TGCAGTGCTACCGGGGCCGCCGAGCAGTACTTC.

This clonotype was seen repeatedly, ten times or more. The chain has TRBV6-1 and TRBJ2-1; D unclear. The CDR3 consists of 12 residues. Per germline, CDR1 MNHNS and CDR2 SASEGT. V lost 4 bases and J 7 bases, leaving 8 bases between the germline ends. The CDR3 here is CASSVTTNEQFF. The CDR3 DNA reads TGTGCCAGCAGTGTAACGACGAATGAGCAGTTCTTC.

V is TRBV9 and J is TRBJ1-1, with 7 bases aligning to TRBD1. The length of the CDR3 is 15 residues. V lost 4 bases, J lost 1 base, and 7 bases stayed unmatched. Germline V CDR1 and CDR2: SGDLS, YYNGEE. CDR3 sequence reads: CASSSSGGGNTEAFF. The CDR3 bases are TGTGCCAGCAGCTCCTCAGGGGGGGGGAACACTGAAGCTTTCTTT.

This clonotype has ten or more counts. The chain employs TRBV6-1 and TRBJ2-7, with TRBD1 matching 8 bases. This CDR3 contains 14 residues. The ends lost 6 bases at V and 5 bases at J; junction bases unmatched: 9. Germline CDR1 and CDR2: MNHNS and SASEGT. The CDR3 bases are TGTGCCAGCAGCCCGGACAGGGCCTTTGACGAGCAGTACTTC. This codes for CASSPDRAFDEQYF.

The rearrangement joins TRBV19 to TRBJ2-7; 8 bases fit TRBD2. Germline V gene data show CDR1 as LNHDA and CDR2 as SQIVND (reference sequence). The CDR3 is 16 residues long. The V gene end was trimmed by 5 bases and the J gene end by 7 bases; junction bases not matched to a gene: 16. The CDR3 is CASSATLGSGRREQYF. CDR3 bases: TGTGCCAGTAGTGCCACCCTGGGAAGCGGGAGAAGAGAGCAGTACTTC.

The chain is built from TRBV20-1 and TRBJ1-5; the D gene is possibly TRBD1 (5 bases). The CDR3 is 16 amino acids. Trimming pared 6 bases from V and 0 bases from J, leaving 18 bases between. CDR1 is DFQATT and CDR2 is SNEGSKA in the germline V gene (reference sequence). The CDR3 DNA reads TGCAGTGCCCTCCCCCAGGGCGAAAATAGCAATCAGCCCCAGCATTTT. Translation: CSALPQGENSNQPQHF.

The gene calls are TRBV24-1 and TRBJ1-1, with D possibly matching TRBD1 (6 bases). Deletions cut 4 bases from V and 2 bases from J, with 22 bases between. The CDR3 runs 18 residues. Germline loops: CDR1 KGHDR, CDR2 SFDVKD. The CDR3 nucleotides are TGTGCCACCAGTGAGTCACAGGGCTTCCATCGTCCAAACACTGAAGCTTTCTTT. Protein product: CATSESQGFHRPNTEAFF.

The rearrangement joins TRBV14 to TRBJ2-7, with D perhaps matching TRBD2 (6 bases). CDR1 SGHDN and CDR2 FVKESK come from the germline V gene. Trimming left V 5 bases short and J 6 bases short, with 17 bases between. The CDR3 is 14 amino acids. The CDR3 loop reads CASSGSREALEQYF. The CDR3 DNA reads TGTGCCAGCAGCGGCAGTAGGGAGGCTCTCGAGCAGTACTTC.

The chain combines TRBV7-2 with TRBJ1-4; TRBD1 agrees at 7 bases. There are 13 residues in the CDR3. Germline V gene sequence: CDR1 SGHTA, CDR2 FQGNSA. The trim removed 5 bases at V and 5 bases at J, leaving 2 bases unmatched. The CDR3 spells CASSRGQNEKLFF. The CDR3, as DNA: TGTGCCAGCAGCCGGGGACAGAATGAAAAACTGTTTTTT. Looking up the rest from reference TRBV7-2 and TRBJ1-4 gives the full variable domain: GAGVSQSPSNKVTEKGKDVELRCDPISGHTALYWYRQSLGQGLEFLIYFQGNSAPDKSGLPSDRFSAERTGGSVSTLTIQRTQQEDSAVYLCASSRGQNEKLFFGSGTQLSVL.

For the CDR3, the DNA is TGCAGTGCTGAAAGAGGGAGAGCTAGCGGGGGGTTGGATACGCAGTATTTT. As protein: CSAERGRASGGLDTQYF. The J gene is TRBJ2-3, the V gene TRBV20-1; 11 nucleotides align to TRBD2. Germline CDR1 and CDR2: DFQATT and SNEGSKA (reference sequence). V shed 5 bases, J shed 6 bases, and the junction held 16 bases outside the gene matches. The CDR3 sequence is 17 residues long.

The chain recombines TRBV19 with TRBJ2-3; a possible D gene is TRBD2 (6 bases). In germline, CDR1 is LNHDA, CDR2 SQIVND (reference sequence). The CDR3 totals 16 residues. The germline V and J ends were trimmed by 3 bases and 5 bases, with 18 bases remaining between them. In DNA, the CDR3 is TGTGCCAGTAGTATCAACCGGGGGAGGAATGAAGATACGCAGTATTTT. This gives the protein CASSINRGRNEDTQYF.

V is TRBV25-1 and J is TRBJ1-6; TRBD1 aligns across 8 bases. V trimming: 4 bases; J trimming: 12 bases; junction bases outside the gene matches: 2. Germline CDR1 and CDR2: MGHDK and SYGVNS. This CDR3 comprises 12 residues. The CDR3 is CASSVTGGPLHF. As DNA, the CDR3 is TGTGCCAGCAGTGTTACAGGGGGACCCCTCCACTTT.

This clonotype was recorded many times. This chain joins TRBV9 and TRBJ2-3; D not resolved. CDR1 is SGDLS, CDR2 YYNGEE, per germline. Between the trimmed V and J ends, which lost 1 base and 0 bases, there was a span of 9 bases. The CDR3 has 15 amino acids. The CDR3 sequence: CASSVFVSSTDTQYF. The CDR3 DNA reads TGTGCCAGCAGCGTATTTGTGTCTAGCACAGATACGCAGTATTTT.

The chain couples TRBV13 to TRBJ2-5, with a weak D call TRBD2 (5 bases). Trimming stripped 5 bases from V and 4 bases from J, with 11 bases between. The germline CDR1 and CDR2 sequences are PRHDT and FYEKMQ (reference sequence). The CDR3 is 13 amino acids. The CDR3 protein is CASSTSQGETQYF. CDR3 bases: TGTGCCAGCAGCACTAGTCAAGGAGAGACCCAGTACTTC.

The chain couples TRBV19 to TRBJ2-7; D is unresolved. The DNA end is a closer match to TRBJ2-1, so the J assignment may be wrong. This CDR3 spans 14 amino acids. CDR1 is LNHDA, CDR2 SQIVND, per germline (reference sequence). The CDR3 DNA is TGTGCCAGTAGTATAGTGTCCAAGAAGGACGAGCAGTTCTTC. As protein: CASSIVSKKDEQFF.

The CDR3 loop reads CASRLRQGPNTEAFF. CDR3 coding DNA: TGTGCCAGCAGACTGAGACAGGGTCCGAACACTGAAGCTTTCTTT. The rearrangement uses TRBV7-2 and TRBJ1-1; 7 bases are shared with TRBD1. Looked up from germline, CDR1 is SGHTA and CDR2 is FQGNSA. The CDR3 contains 15 residues. V was clipped by 6 bases and J by 1 base; unmatched bases: 8.

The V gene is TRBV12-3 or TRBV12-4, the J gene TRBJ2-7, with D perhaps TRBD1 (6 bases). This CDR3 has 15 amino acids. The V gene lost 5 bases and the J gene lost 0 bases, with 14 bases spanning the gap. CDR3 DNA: TGTGCCAGCAGTCCCACAGGGTACAGCTCCTACGAGCAGTACTTC. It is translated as CASSPTGYSSYEQYF.